The 5 T cell receptor beta chains reported below all come from one sample, sequenced in a study of OX40 agonist ivuxolimab in advanced cancers. Profiled with immunoSEQ multiplex PCR; TCRdb holds only in-frame clones, not every one. This sample yields around 80,000 clones, of which 85% to 95% are seen a single time; 20% belongs to the top ten. The sample in question was CD4+ or CD8+ T cells sorted from blood, obtained in a trial of the OX40 agonist ivuxolimab. The receptors stem from an adult with an advanced solid tumor such as melanoma, head and neck, liver or kidney cancer.

The V call is TRBV9, the J call TRBJ2-1; 8 bases are a match to TRBD2. Germline V gene lookup returns CDR1 SGDLS and CDR2 YYNGEE. There are 16 residues in the CDR3. V lost 4 bases and J lost 7; bases outside the gene matches: 13. CDR3 coding DNA: TGTGCCAGCAGCACGAGCCCGGGACTAGGAGGGAATGAGCAGTTCTTC. Translating it yields CASSTSPGLGGNEQFF.

This chain joins TRBV2 and TRBJ1-5, with 7 nucleotides matching TRBD1. This CDR3 comprises 16 residues. The germline CDR1 and CDR2 sequences are SNHLY and FYNNEI. V was pared by 6 bases and J by 0 bases, with 8 bases of the junction left unmatched. For the CDR3, the DNA is TGTGCCAGCAGACAGGGGTTAGGGTATAGCAATCAGCCCCAGCATTTT. Its protein product is CASRQGLGYSNQPQHF. The whole variable domain, filled in from reference TRBV2 and TRBJ1-5, reads EPEVTQTPSHQVTQMGQEVILRCVPISNHLYFYWYRQILGQKVEFLVSFYNNEISEKSEIFDDQFSVERPDGSNFTLKIRSTKLEDSAMYFCASRQGLGYSNQPQHFGDGTRLSIL.

The chain combines TRBV4-2 with TRBJ2-3; perhaps TRBD2 as D (6 bases). Trimming removed 1 base from V and 0 bases from J, with 20 bases in between. Germline CDR1 is LGHNA and CDR2 is YNFKEQ. The CDR3 has 19 residues. The chain's CDR3 is CASSQGLRFSGASTDTQYF. The CDR3 coding sequence is TGTGCCAGCAGCCAAGGGCTAAGATTTAGCGGAGCTAGCACAGATACGCAGTATTTT.

The gene calls are TRBV7-9 and TRBJ2-7, with 8 positions matching TRBD1. Germline V gene sequence: CDR1 SEHNR, CDR2 FQNEAQ (reference sequence). The ends lost 8 bases at V and 0 bases at J; junction bases unmatched: 6. The CDR3 has 14 amino acids. The CDR3 DNA reads TGTGCCAGCGGACTGACAGGGGCCTCCTACGAGCAGTACTTC. This codes for CASGLTGASYEQYF. The full variable domain, its missing parts supplied by reference TRBV7-9 and TRBJ2-7, is DTGVSQNPRHKITKRGQNVTFRCDPISEHNRLYWYRQTLGQGPEFLTYFQNEAQLEKSRLLSDRFSAERPKGSFSTLEIQRTEQGDSAMYLCASGLTGASYEQYFGPGTRLTVT.

J is TRBJ2-1 and V is TRBV19, with 8 bases that match TRBD1. The CDR3 extends over 14 amino acids. The junction had 8 bases not matched to a gene; V was cut back by 5 bases and J by 8 bases. Germline values: CDR1 LNHDA, CDR2 SQIVND (reference sequence). CDR3 sequence (DNA): TGTGCCAGTAGTGCGGACAGGGAGTGGGATGAGCAGTTCTTC. Translated: CASSADREWDEQFF.